Each of the 21 T cell receptor beta chains below was sequenced from the same sample in a study of cytomegalovirus exposure and HLA in healthy donors. The PCR was carried out with 60 Vbeta primers and 13 Jbeta primers. Only in-frame clones appear in the TCRdb table, and some are missing; sequencing was by immunoSEQ multiplex PCR. In the table there are some 150,000 clones, 80% to 90% of which are singletons. Sequencing was done on a sample of PBMCs. These receptors all come from a woman under 30 in good health and CMV-seronegative.

The V and J genes are TRBV11-2 and TRBJ2-5, with D maybe TRBD2 (6 bases). The V end lost 5 bases, the J end lost 0 bases, and 16 bases lay between the germline ends. Germline V gives CDR1 SGHAT, CDR2 FQNNGV. There are 16 residues in the CDR3. The CDR3, as DNA: TGTGCCAGCAGCCGCTGGGGCGGAGGGGACCAAGAGACCCAGTACTTC. Its protein product is CASSRWGGGDQETQYF.

This clone was seen a few times. This chain connects TRBV5-1 to TRBJ2-5, with D unresolved. The CDR3 totals 14 residues. In germline, CDR1 is SGHRS, CDR2 YFSETQ. Deletions cut 0 bases from V and 4 bases from J, with 10 bases between. CDR3 protein: CASSLGGVGETQYF. As DNA, the CDR3 is TGCGCCAGCAGCTTGGGAGGTGTCGGAGAGACCCAGTACTTC. Looking up the rest from reference TRBV5-1 and TRBJ2-5 gives the full variable domain: KAGVTQTPRYLIKTRGQQVTLSCSPISGHRSVSWYQQTPGQGLQFLFEYFSETQRNKGNFPGRFSGRQFSNSRSEMNVSTLELGDSALYLCASSLGGVGETQYFGPGTRLLVL.

The chain uses TRBV7-9 and TRBJ1-2; no firm D call. CDR1 and CDR2 (germline): SEHNR, FQNEAQ (reference sequence). The CDR3 contains 14 residues. Trimming pared 5 bases from V and 8 bases from J, leaving 18 bases between. CDR3 sequence: CASSENSGVGGYTF. In DNA form, the CDR3 reads TGTGCCAGCAGCGAAAACAGCGGGGTCGGAGGCTACACCTTC.

The V call is TRBV6-4, the J call TRBJ2-4; the match to TRBD1 covers 10 bases. The CDR3 runs to 15 residues. Germline CDR1 reads MRHNA; CDR2 reads SNTAGT. V lost 4 bases and J lost 5; bases outside the gene matches: 5. CDR3 DNA sequence: TGTGCCAGCAGTGCCGGGACAGGGGTAGAAAACATTCAGTACTTC. Translation gives CASSAGTGVENIQYF.

The table lists this clone with a few counts. This CDR3 is CASRGTSGRDDEQYF. CDR3 nucleotide sequence: TGTGCCAGTAGAGGGACTAGCGGGAGGGACGACGAGCAGTACTTC. This sequence joins TRBV19 and TRBJ2-7, with 16 positions matching TRBD2. The CDR3 covers 15 residues. The V segment lost 6 bases and the J segment 5 bases; nucleotides outside the gene matches: 4. Germline V CDR1 and CDR2: LNHDA, SQIVND (reference sequence).

The chain has TRBV5-4 and TRBJ1-1; D perhaps matches TRBD1 (6 bases). Trimming shortened V by 1 base and J by 2 bases, and 9 bases separated the two germline ends. CDR3 length: 14 amino acids. Germline V lookup: CDR1 SGHNT, CDR2 YYREEE (reference sequence). CDR3 amino acids: CASSLQGSNTEAFF. The CDR3, as DNA: TGTGCCAGCAGCTTGCAGGGGAGCAACACTGAAGCTTTCTTT.

V and J are TRBV5-6 and TRBJ1-2; D perhaps matches TRBD1 (5 bases). The ends were cut back, 3 bases at V and 0 bases at J, with 12 bases in the middle. Germline V gives CDR1 SGHDT, CDR2 YYEEEE. The CDR3 has 15 amino acids. Here the CDR3 DNA reads TGTGCCAGCAGCTGGAGGGACGGAGCTAACTATGGCTACACCTTC. This sequence encodes CASSWRDGANYGYTF. The full variable domain, in which reference TRBV5-6 and TRBJ1-2 provide the parts outside the CDR3, is DAGVTQSPTHLIKTRGQQVTLRCSPKSGHDTVSWYQQALGQGPQFIFQYYEEEERQRGNFPDRFSGHQFPNYSSELNVNALLLGDSALYLCASSWRDGANYGYTFGSGTRLTVV.

The CDR3 DNA is TGCAGCGTCCTGGACAGCCGCGGGGGTGAAAAACTGTTTTTT. It specifies CSVLDSRGGEKLFF. The chain couples TRBV29-1 to TRBJ1-4, with a weak D call TRBD1 (6 bases). Germline V CDR1 and CDR2: SQVTM, ANQGSEA. V was cut by 6 bases and J by 7 bases, with 18 bases left in between. The CDR3 totals 14 residues.

This chain joins TRBV6-1 and TRBJ2-2; 9 bases line up with TRBD1. V lost 4 bases and J lost 3; bases outside the gene matches: 12. This CDR3 spans 18 amino acids. The V gene's germline CDR1 is MNHNS and CDR2 SASEGT. The CDR3 loop reads CASSGRLQGARYTGELFF. The CDR3 nucleotides read TGTGCCAGCAGTGGCCGATTACAGGGGGCTCGGTACACCGGGGAGCTGTTTTTT.

This chain joins TRBV28 and TRBJ2-7, with D perhaps TRBD2 (5 bases). Between the trimmed V and J ends, which lost 5 bases and 3 bases, there was a span of 20 bases. The length of the CDR3 is 16 residues. Germline CDR1 MDHEN, CDR2 SYDVKM. The CDR3 bases are TGTGCCAGCAGTCCAAGCGAGGGTTGGATATTCTACGAGCAGTACTTC. Its protein is CASSPSEGWIFYEQYF.

The V gene is TRBV18, the J gene TRBJ2-3; 13 positions match TRBD2. The germline V gene has CDR1 KGHSH and CDR2 LQKENI. CDR3 length: 18 residues. Germline trimming cut 6 bases from V and 4 bases from J; bases unmatched to any gene: 13. CDR3 bases: TGTGCCAGCTCTACCGGACTAGCGGGAGACGTGGTCGCAGATACGCAGTATTTT. Translation gives CASSTGLAGDVVADTQYF. The full variable domain, in which reference TRBV18 and TRBJ2-3 provide the parts outside the CDR3, is NAGVMQNPRHLVRRRGQEARLRCSPMKGHSHVYWYRQLPEEGLKFMVYLQKENIIDESGMPKERFSAEFPKEGPSILRIQQVVRGDSAAYFCASSTGLAGDVVADTQYFGPGTRLTVL.

This chain connects TRBV5-1 to TRBJ2-2, with D possibly being TRBD1 (7 bases). The germline CDR1 and CDR2 sequences are SGHRS and YFSETQ. The CDR3 sequence is 16 residues long. The germline V and J ends were trimmed by 0 bases and 5 bases, with 14 bases remaining between them. The CDR3, as DNA: TGCGCCAGCAGCTTGGAGGCAGGGGGAGGAACCGGGGAGCTGTTTTTT. Translated, it gives CASSLEAGGGTGELFF.

The chain uses TRBV2 and TRBJ2-2, with 8 nucleotides matching TRBD1. From germline, CDR1 is SNHLY and CDR2 FYNNEI. This CDR3 has 14 residues. V lost 6 bases, J lost 3 bases, and 3 bases stayed unmatched. This CDR3 reads CASRTGAYTGELFF. The CDR3 region has the DNA TGTGCCAGCAGGACAGGGGCGTACACCGGGGAGCTGTTTTTT.

The chain carries TRBV5-1 and TRBJ2-1; 7 positions agree with TRBD2. The germline CDR1 and CDR2 sequences are SGHRS and YFSETQ. Losses at the gene ends were 0 bases for V and 0 bases for J; bases not matched to a gene: 15. The CDR3 is 20 residues long. DNA for the CDR3: TGCGCCAGCAGCTTGGGTTTCCCGGGACTAACATCAGCCTCCTACAATGAGCAGTTCTTC. It translates to CASSLGFPGLTSASYNEQFF.

The V and J genes are TRBV28 and TRBJ2-7, with 14 nucleotides matching TRBD2. After removal of 6 bases from V and 7 bases from J, the junction contained 11 bases not matched to a gene. CDR1 and CDR2 from the germline V gene are MDHEN and SYDVKM. CDR3 size: 16 residues. The chain's CDR3 is CASSSLGTSGSREQYF. Here the CDR3 DNA reads TGTGCCAGCAGCTCCCTCGGGACTAGCGGGAGTAGGGAGCAGTACTTC. Drawing the rest from reference TRBV28 and TRBJ2-7, the complete variable domain is DVKVTQSSRYLVKRTGEKVFLECVQDMDHENMFWYRQDPGLGLRLIYFSYDVKMKEKGDIPEGYSVSREKKERFSLILESASTNQTSMYLCASSSLGTSGSREQYFGPGTRLTVT.

The rearrangement joins TRBV19 to TRBJ1-1; D call uncertain. CDR1 is LNHDA and CDR2 is SQIVND in the germline V gene (reference sequence). V gave up 1 base and J gave up 7 bases, with 10 bases separating them. CDR3 size: 13 residues. CDR3 in DNA: TGTGCCAGTAGTATAGTCGCCGAGAGTGAAGCTTTCTTT. Encoded protein: CASSIVAESEAFF.

The J gene is TRBJ1-1, the V gene TRBV28, with a weak D call TRBD1 (6 bases). This CDR3 comprises 14 residues. CDR1 is MDHEN and CDR2 is SYDVKM in the germline V gene. Between the trimmed V and J ends, which lost 5 bases and 5 bases, there was a span of 15 bases. CDR3 coding DNA: TGTGCCAGCAGTAACTACAGGGAGGGAACTGAAGCTTTCTTT. Translating gives CASSNYREGTEAFF.

V is TRBV7-9 and J is TRBJ1-6, with D tentatively TRBD1 (5 bases). Germline V gives CDR1 SEHNR, CDR2 FQNEAQ (reference sequence). The CDR3 has 13 amino acids. Trimming cost V 5 bases and J 8 bases, with 10 bases left between them. The CDR3 sequence: CASSRTTDSPLHF. The CDR3 nucleotides read TGTGCCAGCAGCAGAACGACAGATTCACCCCTCCACTTT.

This clone is a singleton in its sample. V usage is TRBV28 and J usage is TRBJ1-1, with D perhaps matching TRBD1 (6 bases). Trimming shortened V by 5 bases and J by 4 bases, and 14 bases separated the two germline ends. The CDR3 runs to 14 residues. Looked up from germline, CDR1 is MDHEN and CDR2 is SYDVKM. CDR3 sequence reads: CASSPLGASTEAFF. For the CDR3, the DNA is TGTGCCAGCAGTCCATTGGGGGCAAGCACTGAAGCTTTCTTT.

J is TRBJ1-2 and V is TRBV7-9; a weak D match, TRBD1 (5 bases). Germline CDR1 is SEHNR and CDR2 is FQNEAQ (reference sequence). Trimming took off 3 bases at V and 7 bases at J, with 30 bases between the two ends. The CDR3 loop spans 19 amino acids. The CDR3 loop reads CASSFITDRGVYGRLGYTF. CDR3 coding DNA: TGTGCCAGCAGCTTCATTACCGATAGGGGCGTTTATGGGCGACTTGGCTACACCTTC.

V is TRBV10-2 and J is TRBJ2-7, with 8 positions matching TRBD1. The CDR3 sequence is 15 residues long. Germline assignment: CDR1 WSHSY and CDR2 SAAADI. V was clipped by 6 bases and J by 1 base; unmatched bases: 8. CDR3 in amino acids: CASRSVQGASYEQYF. CDR3 nucleotide sequence: TGCGCCAGCAGGTCCGTCCAGGGGGCGTCCTACGAGCAGTACTTC.